The 2 T cell receptor beta chains listed next were all sequenced from one sample in a study of blood T cell repertoires in COVID-19. Sequenced by immunoSEQ multiplex PCR; TCRdb stores in-frame clones only, minus some. The sample carries just over 650,000 clones, about 87% recorded once. Input material: peripheral blood. These receptors originate from a woman aged 18-35 years with acute or convalescent COVID-19.

The rearrangement links TRBV3-1 (or the pseudogene TRBV3-2) to TRBJ1-1; possible D gene TRBD1, 6 bases. Per the germline V gene, CDR1 is LGHDT and CDR2 is YNNKEL (reference sequence). The length of the CDR3 is 13 residues. V was pared by 0 bases and J by 10 bases, with 12 bases between. The DNA of the CDR3 is TGTGCCAGCAGCCAAGATAGGGGGTTAGGAGCTTTCTTT. It specifies CASSQDRGLGAFF.

The V call is TRBV5-1, the J call TRBJ2-3; 12 bases match TRBD2. Germline assignment: CDR1 SGHRS and CDR2 YFSETQ. The CDR3 length is 17 residues. V shed 0 bases and J 5 bases; nucleotides not matched to a gene: 7. CDR3 residues: CASSLGLAGAIEDTQYF. DNA for the CDR3: TGCGCCAGCAGCTTGGGACTAGCGGGGGCAATAGAAGATACGCAGTATTTT.